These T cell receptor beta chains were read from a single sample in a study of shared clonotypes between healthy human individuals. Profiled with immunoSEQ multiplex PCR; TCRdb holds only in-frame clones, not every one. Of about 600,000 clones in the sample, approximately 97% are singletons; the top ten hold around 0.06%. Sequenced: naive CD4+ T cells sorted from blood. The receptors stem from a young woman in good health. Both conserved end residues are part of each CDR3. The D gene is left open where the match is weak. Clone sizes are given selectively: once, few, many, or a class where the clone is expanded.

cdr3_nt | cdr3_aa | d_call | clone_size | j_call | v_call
TGTGCCAGGGACGGGAGGGTGGATCAGCCCCAGCATTTT | CARDGRVDQPQHF | . | . | TRBJ1-5 | TRBV5-3
TGTGCCAGCTCAATCAGGGAGGGGAGCAATGAGCAGTTCTTC | CASSIREGSNEQFF | TRBD2 | . | TRBJ2-1 | TRBV18
TGTGCCAGCAGATTGGACCCTTCGGGGACCCAGTACTTC | CASRLDPSGTQYF | . | . | TRBJ2-5 | TRBV5-4
TGTGCCAGCCTTTCCTACGCAGATACGCAGTATTTT | CASLSYADTQYF | . | . | TRBJ2-3 | TRBV28
TGCAGCGTTGAACTCAGTTCTGGGGCCAACGTCCTGACTTTC | CSVELSSGANVLTF | . | . | TRBJ2-6 | TRBV29-1
TGTGCCAGCAGTCCTGGACCGAAGTCGACCTACGAGCAGTACTTC | CASSPGPKSTYEQYF | . | . | TRBJ2-7 | TRBV28
TGTGCCAGCGGAGCGGAATGGGGTGCAGATACGCAGTATTTT | CASGAEWGADTQYF | . | once | TRBJ2-3 | TRBV6-6
TGTGCCAGCAGCTTATCCCCCTCCTACGAGCAGTACTTC | CASSLSPSYEQYF | . | . | TRBJ2-7 | TRBV7-9
TGTGCCAGCAGCCCCCGACAGGGGGGCGAGCAGTACTTC | CASSPRQGGEQYF | TRBD1 | . | TRBJ2-7 | TRBV5-8
TGTGCCAGCAGCTTGTATGCACAGGAGGAATCTCAGCCCCAGCATTTT | CASSLYAQEESQPQHF | . | . | TRBJ1-5 | TRBV5-6
TGTGCCAGCAGCTTTTGGCAGTCGAACACCGGGGAGCTGTTTTTT | CASSFWQSNTGELFF | . | . | TRBJ2-2 | TRBV7-9
TGTGCCAGCAAAGACTTATTATCGAACGAGCAGTACTTC | CASKDLLSNEQYF | . | once | TRBJ2-7 | TRBV2
TGTGCCAGCCGGCGGGAGGGCAACGGGGAGCTGTTTTTT | CASRREGNGELFF | TRBD2 | . | TRBJ2-2 | TRBV2